This is a list of T cell receptor beta chains from one sample in a study of T cell repertoires in cytomegalovirus infection. TCRdb re-called the reads through MiXCR, storing one row per CDR3 protein. The data contain almost 550,000 distinct CDR3 sequences, approximately 16% of them singletons. Specimen: CD8+ T cells from PBMCs. The receptors shown here come from a human donor in good health (CMV status not recorded). Some clones in this sample may be carry-over from other donors' samples. CDR3s include the opening cysteine and the closing phenylalanine or tryptophan. Fields, in order: V gene, J gene, CDR3 protein.

v_gene: TRBV6-5
j_gene: TRBJ2-1
CDR3aa: CASSYSGPLNEQFF

v_gene: TRBV27
j_gene: TRBJ2-7
CDR3aa: CASSLSPGRALYEQYF

v_gene: TRBV14
j_gene: TRBJ2-7
CDR3aa: CASSQFPGQGAYEQYF

v_gene: TRBV4-1
j_gene: TRBJ1-4
CDR3aa: CASSFDPGTNEKLFF

v_gene: TRBV6-1
j_gene: TRBJ2-7
CDR3aa: CASSEGGGSSYEQYF

v_gene: TRBV28
j_gene: TRBJ1-2
CDR3aa: CASSLIRGAYGYTF

v_gene: TRBV3-1
j_gene: TRBJ2-5
CDR3aa: CASSPTGMGETQYF

v_gene: TRBV20-1
j_gene: TRBJ2-7
CDR3aa: CSASAEMVGLAPYEQYF

v_gene: TRBV25-1
j_gene: TRBJ1-1
CDR3aa: CASSDASEAFF

v_gene: TRBV9
j_gene: TRBJ1-2
CDR3aa: CASRARGGGSYGYTF

v_gene: TRBV5-6
j_gene: TRBJ1-2
CDR3aa: CASSLSPGTGVDGYTF

v_gene: TRBV7-9
j_gene: TRBJ2-5
CDR3aa: CASSLVVAGETQYF

v_gene: TRBV10-3
j_gene: TRBJ2-1
CDR3aa: CAITSDSSYNEQFF

v_gene: TRBV7-2
j_gene: TRBJ2-7
CDR3aa: CASSWDSLSYEQYF

v_gene: TRBV29-1
j_gene: TRBJ1-2
CDR3aa: CSVATGDGYTF

v_gene: TRBV6-1
j_gene: TRBJ2-2
CDR3aa: CASSETGTGELFF

v_gene: TRBV28
j_gene: TRBJ2-7
CDR3aa: CASSPTGSSEQYF

v_gene: TRBV10-2
j_gene: TRBJ2-2
CDR3aa: CASSAPRVNTGELFF

v_gene: TRBV6-5
j_gene: TRBJ1-3
CDR3aa: CASSYGQGPSGNTIYF

v_gene: TRBV4-1
j_gene: TRBJ1-4
CDR3aa: CASSQDSWDSFNEKLFF

v_gene: TRBV12-3/TRBV12-4
j_gene: TRBJ2-1
CDR3aa: CASSFVSSPPHNEQFF

v_gene: TRBV6-6
j_gene: TRBJ2-7
CDR3aa: CASSLLAGDIYEQYF

v_gene: TRBV4-2
j_gene: TRBJ1-1
CDR3aa: CASSQEQSVMNTEALF

v_gene: TRBV6-4
j_gene: TRBJ2-6
CDR3aa: CAGTGQKNLQRSGANVLTF